This TCR beta chain is from a study of blood T cell repertoires in COVID-19. Germline V gene lookup returns CDR1 MNHEY and CDR2 SMNVEV (reference sequence). This CDR3 comprises 13 residues. V was cut by 5 bases and J by 6 bases, with 11 bases left in between. Repertoires were generated with immunoSEQ multiplex PCR, while TCRdb's copy carries only in-frame clones and drops some. Of around 50,000 clones listed, about 90% are singletons. This clone occurred many times. The chain has TRBV27 and TRBJ1-5; a weak D match, TRBD1 (6 bases). This TCR was sampled from a man aged 55 to 70 with acute or convalescent COVID-19. The sample comprised peripheral blood. CDR3 amino acids: CASSGGLLQPQHF. In DNA, the CDR3 is TGTGCCAGCAGTGGGGGCCTACTTCAGCCCCAGCATTTT.